This T cell receptor (beta chain) was obtained from a study of T-cell reconstitution after alpha-beta-depleted transplantation in children. A TCRbeta library incorporating unique molecular identifiers was prepared. Each CDR3 protein is one row after TCRdb ran MiXCR on the PCR reads. The data contain 250,000 or so distinct CDR3 sequences, 8.2% of them seen just once; the ten biggest clones take up under 8%. Study-level points and caveats: A year post-transplant, T-cell counts and diversity derived mostly from newly produced T cells.

V shed 0 bases and J 7 bases; nucleotides not matched to a gene: 8. CDR1 and CDR2 (germline): SGHVS, FNYEAQ. The CDR3 runs 17 residues. This clonotype occurred many times. Its antigen remains unidentified. This TCR was recovered from a male patient younger than 18 who had a stem cell transplant for acute lymphoblastic leukemia, so the T cells may come from the graft donor. This chain joins TRBV7-6 and TRBJ2-1, with TRBD2 matching 11 bases. Material: PBMCs, mostly from graft donor cells, obtained 180 days after TCRalphabeta/CD19-depleted stem cell transplant. CDR3 nucleotides: TGTGCCAGCAGCTTAGCGGTAGCGGGAGGGCCCGGGAATGAGCAGTTCTTC. This sequence encodes CASSLAVAGGPGNEQFF.